This T cell receptor (beta chain) was retrieved from a study of blood T cell repertoires in COVID-19. Study-wide background: Samples representing acute and convalescent COVID-19 were sourced from the United States, Italy and Spain. PBMCs, B-cell-depleted T cells, or T cells provided the cDNA or gDNA that made up the material.

This clone was detected once. Per the study methods: Amplification from reference gene primers served as the basis for estimated nucleated cell counts. This table comes from immunoSEQ multiplex PCR, and its TCRdb copy is limited to in-frame clones, with some not included. The V and J calls and clone size are taken from that table; D and trimming were inferred from the DNA. This table has 440,000 or so clones, 89% appearing once. This receptor was taken from a woman in her forties with COVID-19, enrolled during active disease. Sequencing was performed on peripheral blood.

The CDR3 DNA follows: TGTGCCAGCAGCCCCACATTACGGGGCTCTGGGGCCAACGTCCTGACTTTC. Translation gives CASSPTLRGSGANVLTF. This sequence joins TRBV28 and TRBJ2-6; possibly TRBD2 for D (5 bases). The CDR3 length is 17 residues. The V gene lost 6 bases and the J gene lost 0 bases, with 15 bases spanning the gap. Germline V CDR1 and CDR2: MDHEN, SYDVKM.